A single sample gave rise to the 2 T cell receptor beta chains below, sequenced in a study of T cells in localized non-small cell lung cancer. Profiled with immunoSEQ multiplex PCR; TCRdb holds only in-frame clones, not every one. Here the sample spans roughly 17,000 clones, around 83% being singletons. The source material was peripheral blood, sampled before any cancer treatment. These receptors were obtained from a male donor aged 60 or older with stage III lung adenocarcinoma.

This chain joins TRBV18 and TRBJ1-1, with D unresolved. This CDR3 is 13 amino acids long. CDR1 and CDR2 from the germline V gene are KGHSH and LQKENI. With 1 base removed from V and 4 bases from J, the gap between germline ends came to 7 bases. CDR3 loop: CASSPQGGTEAFF. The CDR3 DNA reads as TGTGCCAGCTCACCACAGGGAGGCACTGAAGCTTTCTTT.

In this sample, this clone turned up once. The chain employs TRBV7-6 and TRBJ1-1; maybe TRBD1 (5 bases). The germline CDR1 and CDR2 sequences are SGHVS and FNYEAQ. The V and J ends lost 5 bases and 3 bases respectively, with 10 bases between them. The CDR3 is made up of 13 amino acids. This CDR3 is CASSRTRDTEAFF. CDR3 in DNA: TGTGCCAGCAGCCGAACCAGGGACACTGAAGCTTTCTTT.